This paragraph reports one T cell receptor beta chain. Its matching antigen is unknown. Regarding treatment: oral pan-JAK inhibitor, 5-10 mg twice daily. The record originates from a study of CD8+ T cells in alopecia areata. Overall study: Tofacitinib dosing lasted 6 to 18 months, which was then followed by 6 months off drug. General observations from the study: Scalp sequencing also captures normal skin's resident alphabeta T cells. On tofacitinib, scalp and blood still held many of the expanded lesional clones.

The CDR3 is 16 residues long. Between the trimmed V and J ends, which lost 4 bases and 0 bases, there was a span of 17 bases. Per germline, CDR1 SGHRS and CDR2 YFSETQ. Sequencing used cDNA as its template, made by extracting RNA and reverse transcribing it. Some clones are missing from TCRdb's copy, which holds only in-frame ones; the method was immunoSEQ multiplex PCR. Among 150,000 or so clones, 50% to 70% were seen once, and the ten largest hold 0.75% to 0.95%. The chain has TRBV5-1 and TRBJ2-7; D possibly corresponds to TRBD1 (6 bases). The clonotype was recovered from a human donor with alopecia areata. The sample here was CD4+ T cells sorted from blood, taken at week 4, from a patient treated with tofacitinib. The CDR3 sequence: CASSDPDRTLSYEQYF. The CDR3 nucleotides are TGCGCCAGCAGCGATCCGGACAGAACACTCTCCTACGAGCAGTACTTC.